This TCR beta chain was recorded in a study of vaccination and CD4 T cells after COVID-19. Concerning this clonotype: No antigen is known for it.

V was shortened by 2 bases and J by 4 bases, with 7 bases between the two germline ends. The CDR3 consists of 13 residues. The germline CDR1 and CDR2 sequences are MNHEY and SVGAGI. Treatment specified: roughly ten-day PBMC culture with coronavirus spike peptide pools or control peptides (ViraFEST assay). Sequencing of the DNA from cultured CD4+ T cells was carried out with the Oncomine TCR Beta short-read assay. TCRdb recomputed calls from the PCR reads with MiXCR, one row per CDR3 protein. The table includes tens of thousands of distinct CDR3 sequences, approximately 65% detected once. The chain is built from TRBV6-5 and TRBJ2-3, with D possibly being TRBD2 (5 bases). This TCR derives from a human donor who received a COVID-19 vaccine. The sample in question was CD4+ T cells from blood, cultured in vitro, obtained before SARS-CoV-2 vaccination. CDR3 coding DNA: TGTGCCAGCAGTTACCTAGCAGCAGATACGCAGTATTTT. The encoded protein is CASSYLAADTQYF.